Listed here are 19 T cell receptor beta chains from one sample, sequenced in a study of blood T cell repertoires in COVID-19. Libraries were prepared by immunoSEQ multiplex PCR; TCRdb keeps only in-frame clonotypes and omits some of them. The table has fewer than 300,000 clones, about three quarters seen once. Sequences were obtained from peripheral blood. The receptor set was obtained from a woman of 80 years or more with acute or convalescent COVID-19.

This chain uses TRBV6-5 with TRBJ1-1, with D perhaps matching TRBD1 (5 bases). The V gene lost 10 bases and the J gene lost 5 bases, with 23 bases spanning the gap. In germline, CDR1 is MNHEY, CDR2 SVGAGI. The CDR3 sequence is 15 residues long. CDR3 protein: CATTLGEAGGTEAFF. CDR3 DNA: TGTGCCACCACCTTGGGGGAAGCGGGGGGAACTGAAGCTTTCTTT.

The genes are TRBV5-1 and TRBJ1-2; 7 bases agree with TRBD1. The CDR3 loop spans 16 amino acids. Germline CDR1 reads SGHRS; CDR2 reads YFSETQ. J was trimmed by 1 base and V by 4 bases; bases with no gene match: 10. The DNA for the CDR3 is TGCGCCAGCAGCAATTACCGGGACAGTAATAACTATGGCTACACCTTC. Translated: CASSNYRDSNNYGYTF.

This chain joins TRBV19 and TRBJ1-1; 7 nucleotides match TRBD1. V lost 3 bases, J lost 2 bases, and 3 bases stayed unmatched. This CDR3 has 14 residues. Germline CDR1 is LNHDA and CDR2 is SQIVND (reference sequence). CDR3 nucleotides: TGTGCCAGTAGTATCCGGACAGGCAACACTGAAGCTTTCTTT. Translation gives CASSIRTGNTEAFF.

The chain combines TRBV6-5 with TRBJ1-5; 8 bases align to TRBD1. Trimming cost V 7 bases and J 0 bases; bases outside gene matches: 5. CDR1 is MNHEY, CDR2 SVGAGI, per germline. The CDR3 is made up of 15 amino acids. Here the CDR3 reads CASTSTGGSNQPQHF. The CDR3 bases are TGTGCCAGCACTTCCACAGGGGGTAGCAATCAGCCCCAGCATTTT.

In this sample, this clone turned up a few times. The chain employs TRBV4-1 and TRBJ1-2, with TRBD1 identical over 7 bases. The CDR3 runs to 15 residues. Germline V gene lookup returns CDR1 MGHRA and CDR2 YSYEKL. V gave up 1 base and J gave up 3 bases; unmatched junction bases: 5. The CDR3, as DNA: TGCGCCAGCAGCCAAGGACAGGGATCCCACTATGGCTACACCTTC. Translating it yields CASSQGQGSHYGYTF.

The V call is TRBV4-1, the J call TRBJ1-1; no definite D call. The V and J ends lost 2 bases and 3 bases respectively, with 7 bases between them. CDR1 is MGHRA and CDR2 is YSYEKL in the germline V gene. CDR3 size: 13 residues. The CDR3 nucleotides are TGCGCCAGCAGCCAAAGAGGAGACACTGAAGCTTTCTTT. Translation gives CASSQRGDTEAFF.

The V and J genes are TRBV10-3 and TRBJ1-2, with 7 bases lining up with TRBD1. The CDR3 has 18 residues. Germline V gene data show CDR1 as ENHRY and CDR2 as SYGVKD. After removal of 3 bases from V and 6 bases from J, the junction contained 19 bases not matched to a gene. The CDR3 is CAISEPTRGGGEGNGYTF. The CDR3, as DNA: TGTGCCATCAGTGAACCTACCCGCGGAGGGGGCGAAGGGAATGGCTACACCTTC.

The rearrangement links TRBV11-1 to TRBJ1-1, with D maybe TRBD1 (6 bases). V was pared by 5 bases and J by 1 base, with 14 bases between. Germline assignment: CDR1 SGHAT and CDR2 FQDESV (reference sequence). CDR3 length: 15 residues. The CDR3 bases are TGTGCCAGCAGCCCAGGGACACTCGGGAACACTGAAGCTTTCTTT. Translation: CASSPGTLGNTEAFF.

CDR3 loop: CASSLVDRAGANVLTF. In nucleotides, the CDR3 is TGTGCCAGCAGCTTAGTTGACAGGGCTGGGGCCAACGTCCTGACTTTC. The chain employs TRBV7-9 and TRBJ2-6; TRBD1 matches at 7 bases. The germline V gene encodes CDR1 SEHNR and CDR2 FQNEAQ (reference sequence). The CDR3 totals 16 residues. The V gene end was trimmed by 1 base and the J gene end by 2 bases; junction bases not matched to a gene: 2.

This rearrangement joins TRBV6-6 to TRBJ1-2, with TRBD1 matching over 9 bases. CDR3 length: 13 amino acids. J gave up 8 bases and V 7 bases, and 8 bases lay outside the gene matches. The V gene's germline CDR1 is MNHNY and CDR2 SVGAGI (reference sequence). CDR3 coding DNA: TGTGCCAGCACCAAGGACAGGGGAGGCGGCTACACCTTC. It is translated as CASTKDRGGGYTF.

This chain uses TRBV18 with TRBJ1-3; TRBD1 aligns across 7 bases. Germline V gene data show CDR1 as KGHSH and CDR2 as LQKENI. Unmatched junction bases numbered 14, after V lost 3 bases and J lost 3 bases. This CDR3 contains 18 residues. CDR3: CASSPRQGQSFRGNTIYF. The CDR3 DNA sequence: TGTGCCAGCTCACCCCGACAGGGCCAGAGCTTCCGTGGAAACACCATATATTTT. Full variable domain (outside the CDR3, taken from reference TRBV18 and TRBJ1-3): NAGVMQNPRHLVRRRGQEARLRCSPMKGHSHVYWYRQLPEEGLKFMVYLQKENIIDESGMPKERFSAEFPKEGPSILRIQQVVRGDSAAYFCASSPRQGQSFRGNTIYFGEGSWLTVV.

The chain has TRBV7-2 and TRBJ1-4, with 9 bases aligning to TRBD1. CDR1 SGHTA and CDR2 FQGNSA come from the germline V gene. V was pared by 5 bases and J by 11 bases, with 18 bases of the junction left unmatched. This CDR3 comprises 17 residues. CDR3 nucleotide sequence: TGTGCCAGCAGCCCTCCCCCCACACAGGGGGCGCAAGGGAAACTGTTTTTT. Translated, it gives CASSPPPTQGAQGKLFF.

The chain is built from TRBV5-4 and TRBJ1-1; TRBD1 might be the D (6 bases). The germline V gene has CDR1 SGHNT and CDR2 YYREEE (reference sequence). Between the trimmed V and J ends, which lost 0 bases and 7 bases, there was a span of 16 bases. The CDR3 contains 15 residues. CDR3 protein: CASSLAAGARSEAFF. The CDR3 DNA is TGTGCCAGCAGCTTGGCGGCGGGGGCGCGGAGTGAAGCTTTCTTT.

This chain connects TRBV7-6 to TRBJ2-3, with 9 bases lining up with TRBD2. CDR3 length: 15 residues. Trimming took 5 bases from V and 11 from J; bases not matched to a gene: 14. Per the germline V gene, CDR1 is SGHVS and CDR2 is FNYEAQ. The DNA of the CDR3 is TGTGCCAGCAGCCCGAGCGGGGGGCTCGATGAGCAGCAGTATTTT. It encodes CASSPSGGLDEQQYF. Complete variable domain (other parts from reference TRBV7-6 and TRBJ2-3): GAGVSQSPRYKVTKRGQDVALRCDPISGHVSLYWYRQALGQGPEFLTYFNYEAQQDKSGLPNDRFSAERPEGSISTLTIQRTEQRDSAMYRCASSPSGGLDEQQYFGPGTRLTVL.

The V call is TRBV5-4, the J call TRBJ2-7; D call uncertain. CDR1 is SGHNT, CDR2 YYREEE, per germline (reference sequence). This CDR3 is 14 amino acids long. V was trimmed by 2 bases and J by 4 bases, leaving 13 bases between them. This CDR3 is CASSLSSEGYEQYF. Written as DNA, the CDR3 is TGTGCCAGCAGCTTAAGCAGCGAAGGATACGAGCAGTACTTC.

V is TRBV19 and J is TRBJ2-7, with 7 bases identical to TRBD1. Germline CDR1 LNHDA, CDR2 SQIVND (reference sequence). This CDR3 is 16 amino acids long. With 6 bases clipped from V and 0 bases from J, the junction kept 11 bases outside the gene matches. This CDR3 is CASSLTGSSPSYEQYF. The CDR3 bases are TGTGCCAGTAGCCTGACAGGGAGTTCCCCCTCCTACGAGCAGTACTTC.

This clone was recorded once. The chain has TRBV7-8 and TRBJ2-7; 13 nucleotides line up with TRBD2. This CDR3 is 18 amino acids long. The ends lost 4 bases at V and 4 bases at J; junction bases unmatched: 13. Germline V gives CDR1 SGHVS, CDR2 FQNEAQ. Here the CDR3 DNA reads TGTGCCAGCAGCTCAACAACGGGGGGACTAGCGGGGAAGTACGAGCAGTACTTC. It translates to CASSSTTGGLAGKYEQYF.

This CDR3 reads CASSLDAYSYEQYF. The CDR3 DNA is TGCGCCAGCAGCTTGGACGCCTACTCCTACGAGCAGTACTTC. This chain uses TRBV5-1 with TRBJ2-7, with no clear D. The germline CDR1 and CDR2 sequences are SGHRS and YFSETQ. The CDR3 runs 14 residues. Trimming removed 0 bases from V and 0 bases from J, with 7 bases in between.

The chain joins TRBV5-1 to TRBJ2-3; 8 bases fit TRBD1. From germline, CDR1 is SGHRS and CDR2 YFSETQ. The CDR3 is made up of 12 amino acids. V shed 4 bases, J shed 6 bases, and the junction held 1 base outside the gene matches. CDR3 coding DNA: TGCGCCAGCAGCAGGACAGGGGATACGCAGTATTTT. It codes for CASSRTGDTQYF.